These 5 T cell receptor beta chains were all obtained from the same sample, sequenced in a study of beta chain features in type 1 diabetes. Every isolated RNA sample was fully reverse transcribed, so sequencing captured expressed TCRB transcripts. Method: immunoSEQ multiplex PCR; TCRdb's copy keeps in-frame clones and lacks some. The repertoire holds fewer than 400,000 clones, less than 10% seen once, with less than 0.45% in the top ten. Sequencing was performed on central memory CD4+ T cells from blood. The receptors were gathered from a woman aged 18-30 years in good health.

This rearrangement joins TRBV7-3 to TRBJ2-1; 9 nucleotides align to TRBD2. Germline V gene lookup returns CDR1 SGHTA and CDR2 FQGTGA. Losses at the gene ends were 2 bases for V and 9 bases for J; bases not matched to a gene: 14. This CDR3 has 17 residues. CDR3 residues: CASSLVASGIGASEQFF. DNA for the CDR3: TGTGCCAGCAGCTTAGTGGCTAGCGGGATTGGGGCTAGTGAGCAGTTCTTC.

This clone came up a few times. V gene TRBV4-3 combines with J gene TRBJ2-3; 12 positions agree with TRBD2. This CDR3 contains 15 residues. V gave up 2 bases and J gave up 5 bases; unmatched junction bases: 2. Per the germline V gene, CDR1 is LGHNA and CDR2 is YSLEER. The CDR3 spells CASSQLAGGIDTQYF. For the CDR3, the DNA is TGCGCCAGCAGCCAACTAGCGGGAGGGATAGATACGCAGTATTTT.

The V and J genes are TRBV11-2 and TRBJ2-1; the D gene is possibly TRBD2 (5 bases). The ends were cut back, 4 bases at V and 7 bases at J, with 14 bases in the middle. This CDR3 region has 14 residues. Germline V gives CDR1 SGHAT, CDR2 FQNNGV. The CDR3 DNA reads TGTGCCAGCAGCTGGCTTGGAGGCACAAATGAGCAGTTCTTC. Translation: CASSWLGGTNEQFF.

The rearrangement uses TRBV29-1 and TRBJ2-1; a possible D gene is TRBD2 (6 bases). The V end lost 5 bases, the J end lost 7 bases, and 15 bases lay between the germline ends. The CDR3 totals 13 residues. Per germline, CDR1 SQVTM and CDR2 ANQGSEA. CDR3: CSVREHVGNEQFF. CDR3 nucleotide sequence: TGCAGCGTTCGGGAGCACGTCGGGAATGAGCAGTTCTTC.

This clone has just a few counts. Other DNA sequences in this sample translate to the same CDR3. The V call is TRBV29-1, the J call TRBJ2-3, with D unresolved. V was trimmed by 1 base and J by 4 bases, leaving 12 bases between them. CDR1 SQVTM and CDR2 ANQGSEA come from the germline V gene. The CDR3 has 14 residues. The CDR3 spells CSVEGGRGADTQYF. In DNA form, the CDR3 reads TGCAGCGTTGAAGGTGGGCGAGGTGCAGATACGCAGTATTTT.